This entry describes one T cell receptor beta chain. The RNA input was about 0.5 to 1 ug, and it was reverse transcribed with random hexamers. TCRdb ran MiXCR on the immunoSEQ multiplex PCR reads and lists one entry per CDR3 protein. Of 100,000 or so distinct CDR3 sequences listed, 90% to 95% were seen once; the top ten hold about 0.3%. This sample was included in a study of CD8 T cells in Susac syndrome. In the study overall: The Susac syndrome patients were therapy-naive, on corticosteroids, or on intravenous immunoglobulin alone at blood draw.

The CDR3 totals 15 residues. After removal of 6 bases from V and 0 bases from J, the junction contained 4 bases not matched to a gene. The receptor was derived from a human donor with Susac syndrome. Sequenced: CD4+ T cells from PBMCs. This sequence joins TRBV12-3 or TRBV12-4 and TRBJ1-4, with 7 bases identical to TRBD1. CDR3 region: CASRPTGATNEKLFF. The CDR3 nucleotides read TGTGCCAGCAGGCCTACAGGGGCAACTAATGAAAAACTGTTTTTT.